This is a list of T cell receptor beta chains from one sample in a study of cytomegalovirus exposure and HLA in healthy donors. Some clones are missing from TCRdb's copy, which holds only in-frame ones; the method was immunoSEQ multiplex PCR. The sample lists around 140,000 clones, 75% to 80% occurring once. The sequencing input was PBMCs. Receptor source: a woman aged 55 to 70 in good health and CMV-seronegative. CDR3s include the opening cysteine and the closing phenylalanine or tryptophan. Fields, in order: J gene, clone size, V gene, D gene, CDR3 DNA, CDR3 protein. The D gene is left open where the match is weak. The listing skips clone size in some rows; elsewhere it reads once, few, many or a size class.

j_gene: TRBJ2-7; abundance: few; v_gene: TRBV6-5; d_gene: TRBD1; CDR3nt: TGTGCCAGCACCAGGGGGACAGGGAGCTACGAGCAGTACTTC; CDR3aa: CASTRGTGSYEQYF
j_gene: TRBJ1-5; abundance: once; v_gene: TRBV7-9; d_gene: .; CDR3nt: TGTGCCAGCAGCTTTGAGGGGGATCAGCCCCAGCATTTT; CDR3aa: CASSFEGDQPQHF
j_gene: TRBJ2-5; abundance: .; v_gene: TRBV2; d_gene: TRBD1; CDR3nt: TGTGCCAGCCATCCGGGACAGGGTGAGACCCAGTACTTC; CDR3aa: CASHPGQGETQYF
j_gene: TRBJ2-1; abundance: .; v_gene: TRBV10-1; d_gene: .; CDR3nt: TGCGCCAGCAGTGAGGTTAGTACGGTTAATGAGCAGTTCTTC; CDR3aa: CASSEVSTVNEQFF
j_gene: TRBJ1-6; abundance: once; v_gene: TRBV2; d_gene: .; CDR3nt: TGTGCCAGCAGTGTAGGACAGCTTAATTCACCCCTCCACTTT; CDR3aa: CASSVGQLNSPLHF
j_gene: TRBJ1-1; abundance: once; v_gene: TRBV10-3; d_gene: .; CDR3nt: TGTGCCATCAGGGAGGTCGAGGGCACTAAAGCTTTCTTT; CDR3aa: CAIREVEGTKAFF
j_gene: TRBJ2-3; abundance: .; v_gene: TRBV9; d_gene: TRBD2; CDR3nt: TGTGCCAGCAGCAAAACAACCGGGACTAGCAGTAGCACAGATACGCAGTATTTT; CDR3aa: CASSKTTGTSSSTDTQYF
j_gene: TRBJ2-5; abundance: .; v_gene: TRBV7-9; d_gene: TRBD2; CDR3nt: TGTGCCAGCAGCCCAAGAGGGGACTATGAGCAGTACTTC; CDR3aa: CASSPRGDYEQYF
j_gene: TRBJ1-4; abundance: .; v_gene: TRBV6-1; d_gene: .; CDR3nt: TGTGCCAGCAGCCAACAAGGGGCTAACGAAAAACTGTTTTTT; CDR3aa: CASSQQGANEKLFF
j_gene: TRBJ1-1; abundance: .; v_gene: TRBV5-1; d_gene: TRBD1; CDR3nt: TGCGCCAGCAGCTTACAGGGGGCGCGTACTGAAGCTTTCTTT; CDR3aa: CASSLQGARTEAFF
j_gene: TRBJ2-7; abundance: .; v_gene: TRBV7-9; d_gene: TRBD1; CDR3nt: TGTGCCAGCAGCTCTTCAGGTTGGGGACAGGACGACTACGAGCAGTACTTC; CDR3aa: CASSSSGWGQDDYEQYF
j_gene: TRBJ1-1; abundance: .; v_gene: TRBV28; d_gene: .; CDR3nt: TGTGCCAGCAGGTCCCCCGCCTCACCTATGAACACTGAAGCTTTCTTT; CDR3aa: CASRSPASPMNTEAFF
j_gene: TRBJ2-7; abundance: .; v_gene: TRBV6-5; d_gene: TRBD1; CDR3nt: TGTGCCAGCAGGGCGGGACAGGGATACTACGAGCAGTACTTC; CDR3aa: CASRAGQGYYEQYF
j_gene: TRBJ2-1; abundance: .; v_gene: TRBV28; d_gene: TRBD2; CDR3nt: TGTGCCAGCAGTCCTCCTAGCGGATTCTACTACAATGAGCAGTTCTTC; CDR3aa: CASSPPSGFYYNEQFF
j_gene: TRBJ2-5; abundance: .; v_gene: TRBV6-5; d_gene: TRBD1; CDR3nt: TGTGCCAGCAGTTTCACAGGGGGAGAGACCCAGTACTTC; CDR3aa: CASSFTGGETQYF
j_gene: TRBJ2-7; abundance: .; v_gene: TRBV30; d_gene: .; CDR3nt: TGTGCCTGGAGTGTACCAGGGCCGTACGAGCAGTACTTC; CDR3aa: CAWSVPGPYEQYF
j_gene: TRBJ2-1; abundance: once; v_gene: TRBV28; d_gene: TRBD2; CDR3nt: TGTGCCAGCGGACTAGCGGGAGGCAGTAATGAGCAGTTCTTC; CDR3aa: CASGLAGGSNEQFF
j_gene: TRBJ2-7; abundance: .; v_gene: TRBV4-2; d_gene: .; CDR3nt: TGTGCCAGCGCCCCAGGGGTCCGGGCTAGCGAGCAGTACTTC; CDR3aa: CASAPGVRASEQYF
j_gene: TRBJ1-1; abundance: .; v_gene: TRBV10-1; d_gene: TRBD1; CDR3nt: TGCGCCAGCAGTGACTTCGGACAGGGGAGAACTGAAGCTTTCTTT; CDR3aa: CASSDFGQGRTEAFF
j_gene: TRBJ2-5; abundance: once; v_gene: TRBV5-1; d_gene: TRBD1; CDR3nt: TGCGCCAGCAGCCCGGGACAGCCACAAGAGACCCAGTACTTC; CDR3aa: CASSPGQPQETQYF
j_gene: TRBJ1-1; abundance: once; v_gene: TRBV18; d_gene: .; CDR3nt: TGTGCCAGCTCACCACTGGCCCGGAACACTGAAGCTTTCTTT; CDR3aa: CASSPLARNTEAFF
j_gene: TRBJ2-7; abundance: .; v_gene: TRBV9; d_gene: .; CDR3nt: TGTGCCAGCAGCGAGGGGCCCTACGAGCAGTACTTC; CDR3aa: CASSEGPYEQYF
j_gene: TRBJ1-6; abundance: .; v_gene: TRBV30; d_gene: .; CDR3nt: TGTGCCTGGGGAAGTCAGGGAAATTCACCCCTCCACTTT; CDR3aa: CAWGSQGNSPLHF
j_gene: TRBJ2-7; abundance: .; v_gene: TRBV7-8; d_gene: TRBD1; CDR3nt: TGTGCCAGCAGCTTAGGAGGACAGGGGGTTATGTACGAGCAGTACTTC; CDR3aa: CASSLGGQGVMYEQYF
j_gene: TRBJ1-1; abundance: few; v_gene: TRBV30; d_gene: .; CDR3nt: TGTGCCTGGAAGAGGGCGGCAAATGAAGCTTTCTTT; CDR3aa: CAWKRAANEAFF